This T cell receptor (beta chain) emerged from a study of cytomegalovirus exposure and HLA in healthy donors. A word on this clone: Its antigen is not known.

PCR amplification relied on 60 Vbeta primers (plus 13 Jbeta primers). The assay was immunoSEQ multiplex PCR, and TCRdb's table has in-frame clones only and misses some. The table has 110,000 or so clones, about 68% seen once. Points from the study as a whole: Diagnosis of cytomegalovirus status made by the classifier reportedly showed high specificity and sensitivity. DRB1 showed the most TCR associations and HLA-C the fewest in a later analysis, as rates varied by HLA locus. Reports indicate that TCR beta sequences accurately predicted the HLA-A and HLA-B alleles of most subjects.

Germline V gene sequence: CDR1 SGHNT, CDR2 YYREEE (reference sequence). V shed 2 bases, J shed 2 bases, and the junction held 3 bases outside the gene matches. This CDR3 is built from 14 residues. This TCR came from a woman between 40 and 50 years old in good health and CMV-seropositive. The chain joins TRBV5-4 to TRBJ1-1; 7 bases match TRBD1. Sequenced material: PBMCs. The CDR3 bases are TGTGCCAGCAGCTTAAGACAGGGAAACACTGAAGCTTTCTTT. This encodes CASSLRQGNTEAFF.